The sequence of this TCR beta chain was determined in a study of neurological immune-mediated disorders (dated by TCRdb to the late 2010s). The study in broad terms: Among the 35 or so multiple sclerosis patients, relapsing-remitting MS was present in approximately 31 and secondary progressive MS was present in 3. Peripheral blood TCR-beta repertoires from HTLV-I-associated myelopathy (HAM/TSP) patients, multiple sclerosis patients and healthy controls were compared by UMI-based sequencing. The 95 to 110 TCR-beta libraries covered PBMC samples along with longitudinal samples, technical triplicates, and paired sorted CD4+ and CD8+ T-cell subsets. The cohort comprised 65 to 75 subjects: some 15 HAM/TSP patients, 35 or so multiple sclerosis patients and around 20 healthy controls. Summary of the overall study and its limitations: No clinical or MRI features were associated with the MS cluster, and the authors said that larger cohorts are needed. No identical CDR3 amino acid sequences were shared among expanded clones across subjects, suggesting private TCR-beta repertoires in all groups. The highest TCR clonal expansion was observed in HAM/TSP patients, whereas the lowest was observed in MS patients, even when compared with healthy controls. Phylogenetic analysis grouped repertoires from 18 of 34 MS patients into a cluster of related CDR3 sequences, suggesting a possible repertoire-level signature.

cDNA was synthesized by template-switch 5'RACE using a primer with a 10-nucleotide random unique molecular identifier that tagged each TCR transcript. Every sequencing run covered 15-18 subjects and yielded more than 160 million TCR-beta sequences. Total RNA was extracted with the RNeasy kit. The KAPA Real-time Library Amplification kit was used to amplify TCR-beta VDJ regions with primers for the TCR constant region and the 5'RACE anchor. Sample indexes and Illumina adaptors were added in a first PCR, and a second PCR then increased library yield. After Ampure bead purification, the roughly 650 bp TCR product was size-selected on a 2% E-gel SizeSelection system. Before pooling, library quality was checked on a Bioanalyzer, concentration was measured with Qubit, and libraries were quantified with the Kapa Library Quantification kit. An Illumina HiSeq 2500 sequenced the libraries paired-end 2 x 150 bp. To increase sequence diversity, roughly 24-32% phiX was spiked into each library pool. The authors' analysis ran thus. The quality-filtered reads were processed with the UMI-based MiGEC pipeline, whose error correction step removed more than 80% of the raw TCR sequences. VDJ genes were aligned to IMGT germline references, and clonotypes were defined by unique CDR3 amino acid sequence plus V-J genes. VDJtools evaluated clonal expansion, Shannon diversity and CDR3 relatedness (CalcPairwiseDistances, ClusterSamples); CLCbio workbench built phylogenetic trees. Expanded clones were defined as having at least 8 unique UMIs, based on coefficient-of-variation modelling across technical triplicates. In TCRdb, the public reads were trimmed at Q25 with fastp and aligned with MiXCR, with productive beta chains retained. Duplicate CDR3 protein sequences are folded into a single record with the most common DNA and genes. TCRdb, not the authors, supplied the V and J calls. This sample holds 50,000 to 70,000 distinct CDR3 sequences; under 3% were observed only once. The ten largest clones add up to about 3% of the sample.

This clonotype has at least ten counts. The antigen it binds to is not known. Per-base qualities were not stored, and no clone one base away is much larger. The cysteine opens and the phenylalanine closes a CDR3 of 14 amino acids. Of the read, only the CDR3 DNA is kept; its 42 bases are in frame from base 1. From the germline V gene (reference sequence), CDR1 is LGHDT and CDR2 is YNNKEL. The trim is 0 bases for V and 2 bases for J, with a gap of 8 bases between the germline ends. Unsorted PBMC libraries were generated from 2 million PBMCs stored in RNAlater at -80 °C until RNA extraction. The multiple sclerosis patients were enrolled in a US clinical protocol that used magnetic resonance imaging to evaluate disease progression. Peripheral blood underwent Ficoll-Hypaque density gradient centrifugation to isolate PBMCs, which were then cryopreserved in liquid nitrogen.

The receptor was derived from a middle-aged man with multiple sclerosis. The sequencing input was PBMCs. The V gene is TRBV3-1 and the J gene is TRBJ2-7, with no reliable assignment of the D segment. The DNA sequence reads TGTGCCAGCAGCCAAGATAGCTCGCCCTACGAGCAGTACTTC. This encodes CASSQDSSPYEQYF.